This record looks at one TCR beta chain sequence and its context. No antigen is known for it. The sample comes from a study of OX40 agonist ivuxolimab in advanced cancers. Study overall: Hepatocellular carcinoma, melanoma, renal cell or head and neck cancer affected the dose-escalation patients. Three patients responded partially, comprising one with hepatocellular carcinoma and two with cutaneous melanoma. Study results and limitations: Expanded clones tended on average to be more numerous among CD8+ T cells than CD4+.

Per the germline V gene, CDR1 is KGHSH and CDR2 is LQKENI. There are 14 residues in the CDR3. Trimming stripped 1 base from V and 2 bases from J, with 7 bases between. Patients with autoimmune history or systemic immunosuppression were excluded. Assay used: immunoSEQ multiplex PCR; TCRdb lists only in-frame clones, some missing. The profile shows more than 75,000 clones, around 80% of them singletons. Sample: CD4+ or CD8+ T cells sorted from blood, taken in a trial of the OX40 agonist ivuxolimab. This chain joins TRBV18 and TRBJ2-3; D is perhaps TRBD1 or TRBD2 (5 bases each). This receptor was identified in an adult with an advanced solid tumor such as melanoma, head and neck, liver or kidney cancer. The CDR3 spells CASSPRGTTDTQYF. For the CDR3, the DNA is TGTGCCAGCTCACCACGAGGGACCACAGATACGCAGTATTTT.